What follows are 5 T cell receptor beta chains derived from one specimen sequenced in a study of blood T cell repertoires in COVID-19. Sequencing was performed with immunoSEQ multiplex PCR; in TCRdb, only in-frame clones are kept and a portion is missing. The sample lists hundreds of thousands of clones; nearly 90% were seen once. The sample comprised peripheral blood. These receptors were obtained from a woman under 30 who had recovered from COVID-19.

This clone was recorded once. The rearrangement uses TRBV10-2 and TRBJ1-1; D may be TRBD1 (5 bases). Germline V gene data show CDR1 as WSHSY and CDR2 as SAAADI. V lost 6 bases to trimming and J lost 5 bases, with 16 bases between them. The CDR3 totals 14 residues. CDR3 amino acids: CASRETSRGTEAFF. In nucleotides, the CDR3 is TGCGCCAGCAGAGAAACTTCCCGGGGGACTGAAGCTTTCTTT.

The chain is built from TRBV7-6 and TRBJ2-3, with 7 bases aligning to TRBD2. There are 15 residues in the CDR3. The germline V gene has CDR1 SGHVS and CDR2 FNYEAQ. V was clipped by 3 bases and J by 6 bases; unmatched bases: 9. This CDR3 is CASSLSLAEGDTQYF. The CDR3 DNA reads TGTGCCAGCAGCTTGAGCCTAGCGGAGGGGGATACGCAGTATTTT.

As for this clone: One end of the junction is discordant with germline, which a read error may explain. The rearrangement joins TRBV19 to TRBJ2-7; D is undetermined. Looked up from germline, CDR1 is LNHDA and CDR2 is SQIVND (reference sequence). The CDR3 length is 13 residues. CDR3 residues: CASSIGQDYEQYF. The CDR3, as DNA: TGTGCCAGTAGCATAGGGCAGGACTACGAGCAGTACTTC. Variable domain in full (rest from reference TRBV19 and TRBJ2-7): DGGITQSPKYLFRKEGQNVTLSCEQNLNHDAMYWYRQDPGQGLRLIYYSQIVNDFQKGDIAEGYSVSREKKESFPLTVTSAQKNPTAFYLCASSIGQDYEQYFGPGTRLTVT.

V and J are TRBV4-3 and TRBJ2-3, with 7 bases lining up with TRBD2. The germline CDR1 and CDR2 sequences are LGHNA and YSLEER. The CDR3 runs to 16 residues. V lost 0 bases, J lost 5 bases, and 8 bases stayed unmatched. The CDR3 spells CASSQEPAGAGDTQYF. CDR3 nucleotide sequence: TGCGCCAGCAGCCAAGAGCCGGCGGGAGCGGGAGATACGCAGTATTTT.

CDR3 nucleotides: TGTGCCAGTAGGACAGGCGGCCCCCTCGAGCAGTACTTC. It specifies CASRTGGPLEQYF. The rearrangement uses TRBV2 and TRBJ2-7; 7 bases are a match to TRBD1. Germline CDR1 SNHLY, CDR2 FYNNEI. The junction had 11 bases not matched to a gene; V was cut back by 9 bases and J by 6 bases. There are 13 residues in the CDR3.